This T cell receptor (beta chain) originates from a study of PD-1 blockade in classical Hodgkin lymphoma. The time point is: newly diagnosed, previously untreated cHL patient sample. Isolated CD8+ T cells were derived from thawed PBMCs through magnetic negative selection. Comparison came from newly diagnosed, untreated classical Hodgkin lymphoma PBMCs. Note on this clone: Its target is not known.

Clones were sequenced by immunoSEQ multiplex PCR, and TCRdb holds only the in-frame ones, with some missing. The sample holds tens of thousands of clones; approximately 87% are singletons and the top ten take about 7%. Regarding the study as a whole: Factors driving the repertoire differences, possibly disease activity or prior therapy, remain undefined. Newly diagnosed patients were reported to start with lower TCR diversity than healthy donors.

The length of the CDR3 is 15 residues. Trimming cost V 2 bases and J 2 bases; bases outside gene matches: 5. CDR1 and CDR2 from the germline V gene are MNHEY and SMNVEV (reference sequence). The TCR comes from a human donor with classical Hodgkin lymphoma. The V gene is TRBV27, the J gene TRBJ2-7; 8 bases are a match to TRBD1. Input material: CD8+ T cells from blood. Here the CDR3 reads CASSLRMDRAYEQYF. The CDR3, as DNA: TGTGCCAGCAGTTTAAGGATGGACAGGGCCTACGAGCAGTACTTC.